Listed below are T cell receptor beta chains from one sample, sequenced in a study of vaccination effects on CD4 cells after COVID-19. Their cognate antigens are unknown. The assay was immunoSEQ multiplex PCR, and TCRdb's table has in-frame clones only and misses some. This table holds 14,000 or so clones, about 78% found once. Source: CD4+ T cells from PBMCs cultured with SARS-CoV-2 spike peptides, taken after COVID-19 vaccination. Source of these receptors: a human donor who had a prior SARS-CoV-2 infection. Both conserved end residues are part of each CDR3. A D gene is named only where the DNA matches it firmly. The size field is filled for only some rows; it gives once, few, many or a size class.

j_call clone_size v_call d_call cdr3_nt cdr3_aa
TRBJ2-5 . TRBV5-4 TRBD2 TGTGCCAGCAGCTTGAGCGGGAGCGCCCAAGAGACCCAGTACTTC CASSLSGSAQETQYF
TRBJ2-1 . TRBV11-1 . TGTGCCAGCAGCCGTACCCCCCGAGCGGCCTACAATGAGCAGTTCTTC CASSRTPRAAYNEQFF
TRBJ2-5 . TRBV6-2/TRBV6-3 . TGTGCCAGCAGTGCCCTAGCGAGCAGAGAGACCCAGTACTTC CASSALASRETQYF
TRBJ2-4 . TRBV5-4 . TGTGCCAGCAGCTTGAAAAGGGGAAGCGCCAAAAACATTCAGTACTTC CASSLKRGSAKNIQYF
TRBJ2-7 . TRBV14 . TGTGCCAGCAGCCAAGCCCGCGAGCAGTACTTC CASSQAREQYF
TRBJ2-1 . TRBV6-5 TRBD2 TGTGCCAGCAGTTATCAACTAGCGCTTCCCCATGAGCAGTTCTTC CASSYQLALPHEQFF
TRBJ2-6 . TRBV2 TRBD1 TGTGCCAGCAGGGACAGGATTGTGAACTCTGGGGCCAACGTCCTGACTTTC CASRDRIVNSGANVLTF
TRBJ1-2 . TRBV11-1 . TGTGCCAGCAGCTTTGAGGTTAACTATGGCTACACCTTC CASSFEVNYGYTF
TRBJ2-3 . TRBV2 . TGTGCCAGCAGTGGGACCAGCGCCCGCGATACGCAGTATTTT CASSGTSARDTQYF
TRBJ2-7 . TRBV29-1 . TGCAGCGTTGAAGGGACGGTCCACTACGAGCAGTACTTC CSVEGTVHYEQYF
TRBJ2-3 . TRBV6-4 . TGTGCCAGCTTGAAGGGGGTTGCTAGCACAGATACGCAGTATTTT CASLKGVASTDTQYF
TRBJ2-1 . TRBV19 . TGTGCCAGTAGTGACACCCCCAGCGGCAATGAGCAGTTCTTC CASSDTPSGNEQFF
TRBJ2-7 . TRBV7-8 TRBD2 TGTGCCAGCAGTCTACTAGCGACCTACGAGCAGTACTTC CASSLLATYEQYF
TRBJ2-5 . TRBV18 . TGTGCCAGCTCACAGACAGATCTAGAGACCCAGTACTTC CASSQTDLETQYF
TRBJ1-3 few TRBV10-1 . TGCGCCCACAGCCATTCCTCTGGAAACACCATATATTTT CAHSHSSGNTIYF
TRBJ2-3 . TRBV4-1 . TGCGCCAGCGCGCGCCGGGGGTTTCAAGATACGCAGTATTTT CASARRGFQDTQYF
TRBJ1-2 . TRBV19 . TGTGCCAGTATGAGCCGGGGCCCACGGGGCTACACCTTC CASMSRGPRGYTF
TRBJ1-2 . TRBV28 . TGTGCCAGCAGTTGGGGGACACCGAACTATGGCTACACCTTC CASSWGTPNYGYTF
TRBJ2-7 few TRBV5-6 . TGTGCCAGCAGCTCTGGACCCGGTGCCTACGAGCAGTACTTC CASSSGPGAYEQYF
TRBJ2-2 . TRBV5-4 TRBD2 TGTGCCAGCAGCTTGGCGGGGGGGACCGGGGAGCTGTTTTTT CASSLAGGTGELFF
TRBJ2-6 . TRBV19 . TGTGCCAGTAGTACCGGGAACTCTGGGGCCAACGTCCTGACTTTC CASSTGNSGANVLTF
TRBJ2-7 . TRBV5-6 . TGTGCCAGCAGCTTTTTACAGGGACCGTCGGTTGTGTACGAGCAGTACTTC CASSFLQGPSVVYEQYF
TRBJ2-7 . TRBV28 TRBD1 TGTGCCAGCAGTTCGGGACAGGCCCCAGGGGAGCAGTACTTC CASSSGQAPGEQYF
TRBJ1-2 . TRBV27 TRBD1 TGTGCCAGCAGTCCCAGGACAGGGGTTGATGGCTACACCTTC CASSPRTGVDGYTF
TRBJ2-1 few TRBV19 TRBD1 TGTGCCAGTCGACTAGGGACAGGGGGTTACAATGAGCAGTTCTTC CASRLGTGGYNEQFF
TRBJ2-5 . TRBV19 TRBD1 TGTGCCAGTTGGGACAGGGGAGGTGAGACCCAGTACTTC CASWDRGGETQYF
TRBJ1-1 . TRBV6-5 . TGTGCCAGCAGGGCCAACACTGAAGCTTTCTTT CASRANTEAFF
TRBJ2-4 few TRBV4-1 . TGCGCCAGCAGCCAAGACCCGACGACGGGGAACATTCAGTACTTC CASSQDPTTGNIQYF
TRBJ2-1 . TRBV5-1 TRBD1 TGCGCCAGCAGCTTAAAAGACAGGGATCGGCAGTTCTTC CASSLKDRDRQFF
TRBJ1-1 . TRBV6-5 TRBD1 TGTGCCAGCATGCGGACAGGGGGGAACACTGAAGCTTTCTTT CASMRTGGNTEAFF
TRBJ2-5 . TRBV7-2 . TGTGCCAGCAGCGCTAACCTCAGAGGGACCCAGTACTTC CASSANLRGTQYF
TRBJ2-3 . TRBV7-3 TRBD2 TGTGCCAGCAGCTTAACTGGGCTAGCGGGAGCAGATACGCAGTATTTT CASSLTGLAGADTQYF
TRBJ1-1 few TRBV5-1 . TGCGCCAGCAGCTTGGGCCCACAGGGCACGAACACTGAAGCTTTCTTT CASSLGPQGTNTEAFF
TRBJ2-5 . TRBV29-1 TRBD2 TGCAGCGTTGAAGGGACTAGCGGGAGCCAAGAGACCCAGTACTTC CSVEGTSGSQETQYF
TRBJ2-1 . TRBV4-1 TRBD2 TGCGCCAGCAGCCAGATTAGCGGGGGGCGAAATGAGCAGTTCTTC CASSQISGGRNEQFF
TRBJ1-5 . TRBV6-5 . TGTGCCAGCAGACTTTTTACCCTTCGCAATCAGCCCCAGCATTTT CASRLFTLRNQPQHF
TRBJ2-2 . TRBV19 . TGTGCCAGTAGTATCGACACCGGGGAGCTGTTTTTT CASSIDTGELFF
TRBJ1-2 . TRBV28 . TGTGCCAGCAGCTATTACCGCTATGGCTACACCTTC CASSYYRYGYTF
TRBJ1-2 . TRBV19 . TGTGCCAGTCTAGCTGACAGGACTAACTATGGCTACACCTTC CASLADRTNYGYTF
TRBJ1-2 . TRBV7-8 . TGTGCCAGCAGCACCTCACCGCGGGGCAGGGTTCCCTATGGCTACACCTTC CASSTSPRGRVPYGYTF
TRBJ2-7 . TRBV11-2 TRBD1 TGTGCCAGCAGCCCTGACAGGGTCGGGTACGAGCAGTACTTC CASSPDRVGYEQYF
TRBJ1-2 . TRBV9 . TGTGCCAGCAGCGCTAACTATGGCTACACCTTC CASSANYGYTF
TRBJ2-3 . TRBV9 . TGTGCCAGCAGCGTAACCGACACAGATACGCAGTATTTT CASSVTDTDTQYF
TRBJ2-7 . TRBV4-3 TRBD1 TGCGCCAGCAGCCAAGCTGCGGGACAGGGACGCGAGCAGTACTTC CASSQAAGQGREQYF
TRBJ1-3 . TRBV29-1 . TGCAGCGTTGCCGGGTCTGGAAACACCATATATTTT CSVAGSGNTIYF
TRBJ1-2 . TRBV2 . TGTGCCAGCAAGTTTCAGGGTTCGAGGTATGGCTACACCTTC CASKFQGSRYGYTF
TRBJ2-4 . TRBV19 TRBD2 TGTGCCAGTAGTATTCAGGGGACTAGCGGGCCCAAAAACATTCAGTACTTC CASSIQGTSGPKNIQYF